This T cell receptor beta chain was identified during a study of blood T cell repertoires in COVID-19. Study at large: Acute-phase and convalescent COVID-19 samples originated in the United States, Italy and Spain.

Germline CDR1 reads MDHEN; CDR2 reads SYDVKM. Germline trimming cut 6 bases from V and 5 bases from J; bases unmatched to any gene: 8. This CDR3 contains 14 residues. As handled by the study authors: Reference gene primer amplification yielded estimated nucleated cell counts. The protocol was immunoSEQ multiplex PCR, while the TCRdb copy is restricted to in-frame clones and leaves out a portion. The DNA was the basis for D and trimming; V, J and clone size are from that table. The sample lists about 190,000 clones; 65% to 85% were seen once. The clonotype was recovered from a woman aged 30 to 39 who had recovered from COVID-19. The chain links TRBV28 to TRBJ1-1; 8 nucleotides agree with TRBD1. Sequenced: PBMCs or T cells enriched from blood (not recorded which). CDR3 bases: TGTGCCAGCAGCGGACAGGGTTCGGGGACTGAAGCTTTCTTT. Protein sequence: CASSGQGSGTEAFF. The full variable domain, in which reference TRBV28 and TRBJ1-1 provide the parts outside the CDR3, is DVKVTQSSRYLVKRTGEKVFLECVQDMDHENMFWYRQDPGLGLRLIYFSYDVKMKEKGDIPEGYSVSREKKERFSLILESASTNQTSMYLCASSGQGSGTEAFFGQGTRLTVV.